These T cell receptor beta chains were read from a single sample in a study of technical replicates of blood from a few donors. The data were produced by immunoSEQ multiplex PCR, yet TCRdb's version contains in-frame clones alone and is incomplete. The sample lists 95,000 to 100,000 clones; more than 90% were seen once. Sequencing was carried out using T cells isolated from PBMCs. The source is a human donor in good health. Each CDR3 is given with its conserved first and last residue. Fields, in order: clone size, V gene, D gene, J gene, CDR3 protein, CDR3 DNA. The D gene is left open where the match is weak. Size is omitted from some rows. Given values are once, few, many or a class for expanded clones.

NA	TRBV28	NA	TRBJ1-4	CASSLKGRTEANEKLFF	TGTGCCAGCAGTTTGAAGGGGAGGACCGAAGCTAATGAAAAACTGTTTTTT
NA	TRBV5-1	TRBD1	TRBJ2-7	CASSLSRDSTYEQYF	TGCGCCAGCAGCTTGAGTAGGGACAGCACCTACGAGCAGTACTTC
NA	TRBV6-1	NA	TRBJ2-1	CASIESDYYNEQFF	TGTGCCAGCATCGAGAGTGACTACTACAATGAGCAGTTCTTC
NA	TRBV9	TRBD2	TRBJ2-5	CASSVATRGGRETQYF	TGTGCCAGCAGCGTAGCTACGCGGGGGGGCCGGGAGACCCAGTACTTC
NA	TRBV29-1	NA	TRBJ2-2	CSGTVGSGTGELFF	TGCAGCGGGACGGTTGGCTCGGGGACCGGGGAGCTGTTTTTT
NA	TRBV30	TRBD2	TRBJ2-5	CAWSSPSGGVRETQYF	TGTGCCTGGAGTTCCCCCAGCGGGGGAGTCAGGGAGACCCAGTACTTC
NA	TRBV29-1	NA	TRBJ2-7	CSVARSRDRTYEQYF	TGCAGCGTTGCTCGCTCGAGAGACAGAACCTACGAGCAGTACTTC
NA	TRBV28	NA	TRBJ2-3	CASSLGGQSTDTQYF	TGTGCCAGCAGTTTAGGTGGACAGTCCACAGATACGCAGTATTTT
NA	TRBV5-1	TRBD2	TRBJ2-1	CASSPKAGGVSNEQFF	TGCGCCAGCAGCCCCAAAGCGGGAGGGGTAAGCAATGAGCAGTTCTTC
NA	TRBV15	NA	TRBJ2-3	CATSRGTGPDTQYF	TGTGCCACCAGCAGAGGTACAGGGCCAGATACGCAGTATTTT
NA	TRBV5-4	TRBD1	TRBJ2-3	CASSPDRVTDTQYF	TGTGCCAGCAGCCCAGACAGGGTTACAGATACGCAGTATTTT
NA	TRBV5-6	TRBD2	TRBJ2-7	CASSLVSGSSEQYF	TGTGCCAGCAGCTTGGTTAGCGGGAGCTCCGAGCAGTACTTC
NA	TRBV11-3	NA	TRBJ2-7	CASSPRDGGSYEQYF	TGTGCCAGCAGCCCCCGGGACGGGGGCTCCTACGAGCAGTACTTC
NA	TRBV28	NA	TRBJ1-2	CASRIRASYGYTF	TGTGCCAGCAGAATCAGGGCCAGCTATGGCTACACCTTC
NA	TRBV5-8	TRBD1	TRBJ2-3	CASSPPPGQGVDTQYF	TGTGCCAGCAGCCCGCCCCCGGGACAGGGGGTAGATACGCAGTATTTT
NA	TRBV4-1	TRBD1	TRBJ1-2	CASRQEGGQGYGYTF	TGCGCCAGCAGACAAGAGGGAGGACAGGGCTATGGCTACACCTTC
NA	TRBV11-2	NA	TRBJ1-1	CASSLGSAEAFF	TGTGCCAGCAGCTTAGGGTCAGCTGAAGCTTTCTTT
NA	TRBV6-5	NA	TRBJ1-3	CASSYSSGTGNTIYF	TGTGCCAGCAGTTACTCCTCAGGGACTGGAAACACCATATATTTT
NA	TRBV7-9	NA	TRBJ1-1	CASSSTGMNTEAFF	TGTGCCAGCAGCTCTACAGGGATGAACACTGAAGCTTTCTTT
NA	TRBV19	TRBD1	TRBJ1-2	CASSIWGQGSSSYTF	TGTGCCAGTAGTATATGGGGACAGGGGAGTTCGAGCTACACCTTC
NA	TRBV4-2	NA	TRBJ2-5	CASSRAGQQETQYF	TGTGCCAGCAGCCGGGCAGGACAACAAGAGACCCAGTACTTC
NA	TRBV5-4	NA	TRBJ1-1	CATGGEVDNTEAFF	TGTGCCACCGGGGGGGAAGTCGACAACACTGAAGCTTTCTTT
NA	TRBV5-1	NA	TRBJ2-5	CASSPEVGALQETQYF	TGCGCCAGCAGCCCGGAGGTGGGGGCGCTACAAGAGACCCAGTACTTC
NA	TRBV6-5	TRBD1	TRBJ2-7	CASRNRGAFYEQYF	TGTGCCAGCAGAAACAGGGGAGCGTTCTACGAGCAGTACTTC
once	TRBV7-3	TRBD1	TRBJ2-5	CASSLRGRQGETQYF	TGTGCCAGCAGCTTACGGGGACGACAGGGGGAGACCCAGTACTTC
few	TRBV10-3	NA	TRBJ1-1	CAISEIRGSTEAFF	TGTGCCATCAGTGAGATAAGGGGTAGCACTGAAGCTTTCTTT
NA	TRBV10-3	NA	TRBJ2-3	CAISESVAAQAPDTTQYF	TGTGCCATCAGTGAGTCCGTAGCAGCACAGGCCCCAGATACTACGCAGTATTTT
NA	TRBV28	TRBD2	TRBJ2-2	CASSFSGLPNTGELFF	TGTGCCAGCAGCTTTAGCGGGCTGCCGAACACCGGGGAGCTGTTTTTT
NA	TRBV6-5	NA	TRBJ2-1	CASSLGTQGTYNEQFF	TGTGCCAGCAGTTTGGGCACCCAGGGCACCTACAATGAGCAGTTCTTC
NA	TRBV5-1	NA	TRBJ2-3	CASSLDKQRALANLTDTQYF	TGCGCCAGCAGCTTGGACAAACAGAGGGCCCTAGCCAACCTCACAGATACGCAGTATTTT
NA	TRBV25-1	TRBD1	TRBJ2-5	CASSDMTGVETQYF	TGTGCCAGCAGTGACATGACAGGGGTAGAGACCCAGTACTTC
NA	TRBV5-1	NA	TRBJ2-2	CASSLVSGLGTGELFF	TGCGCCAGCAGCTTGGTCTCAGGGTTGGGAACCGGGGAGCTGTTTTTT
NA	TRBV7-2	NA	TRBJ1-5	CASSPPTGFAYNQPQHF	TGTGCCAGCAGCCCACCCACAGGGTTTGCCTACAATCAGCCCCAGCATTTT
NA	TRBV5-5	NA	TRBJ1-1	CASSLDPGRAFF	TGTGCCAGCAGCTTGGACCCGGGGAGGGCTTTCTTT
NA	TRBV25-1	NA	TRBJ2-1	CASSVRSGLDTYNEQFF	TGTGCCAGCAGTGTTAGAAGCGGGCTAGACACCTACAATGAGCAGTTCTTC
NA	TRBV11-2	NA	TRBJ2-5	CASSKERQETQYF	TGTGCCAGCAGTAAAGAGAGACAAGAGACCCAGTACTTC
NA	TRBV5-6	TRBD1	TRBJ2-3	CASSLGGTGDTQYF	TGTGCCAGCAGCCTGGGGGGGACAGGGGATACGCAGTATTTT
NA	TRBV7-9	NA	TRBJ2-1	CASRRGGGASWEQFF	TGTGCCAGCAGACGCGGCGGTGGGGCCAGTTGGGAGCAGTTCTTC
NA	TRBV5-1	TRBD1	TRBJ2-7	CASSPGTGVYEQYF	TGCGCCAGCAGCCCCGGGACAGGCGTCTACGAGCAGTACTTC
NA	TRBV27	TRBD1	TRBJ2-4	CASSWQGGQVNIQYF	TGTGCCAGCAGTTGGCAAGGGGGCCAGGTAAACATTCAGTACTTC
NA	TRBV19	TRBD1	TRBJ1-2	CGGTGPPPNYGYTF	TGTGGTGGGACAGGTCCGCCGCCTAACTATGGCTACACCTTC
NA	TRBV6-4	NA	TRBJ2-1	CASSMWYRGKDNEQFF	TGTGCCAGCAGTATGTGGTATAGGGGTAAGGACAATGAGCAGTTCTTC
NA	TRBV5-8	TRBD1	TRBJ1-4	CASSQIHGQGDNEKLFF	TGTGCCAGCAGCCAAATCCACGGACAGGGAGATAATGAAAAACTGTTTTTT
NA	TRBV11-3	TRBD1	TRBJ2-7	CASSLAYRDSRYEQYF	TGTGCCAGCAGCTTAGCCTACCGGGACAGTCGCTACGAGCAGTACTTC
NA	TRBV7-9	NA	TRBJ2-3	CASSFVKETDTQYF	TGTGCCAGCAGCTTTGTCAAGGAGACAGATACGCAGTATTTT
many	TRBV11-3	TRBD1	TRBJ1-2	CASSLEGRQGNYGYTF	TGTGCCAGCAGCTTAGAGGGTCGACAGGGGAACTATGGCTACACCTTC
NA	TRBV30	NA	TRBJ2-7	CAWSVSTIYEQYF	TGTGCCTGGAGTGTAAGCACGATCTACGAGCAGTACTTC
NA	TRBV15	NA	TRBJ1-1	CATCRGSATEAFF	TGTGCCACCTGTAGGGGCTCGGCGACTGAAGCTTTCTTT
NA	TRBV19	NA	TRBJ2-7	CASSTTGQAEQYF	TGTGCCAGTAGTACCACGGGACAAGCCGAGCAGTACTTC
NA	TRBV4-1	TRBD2	TRBJ2-7	CASSHSLAGGQDEQYF	TGCGCCAGCAGCCATTCCCTAGCGGGAGGGCAGGACGAGCAGTACTTC
NA	TRBV19	NA	TRBJ1-1	CASSILSDTEAFF	TGTGCCAGTAGTATTCTGTCGGACACTGAAGCTTTCTTT
NA	TRBV15	NA	TRBJ2-2	CATSSFRVSTGELFF	TGTGCCACCAGCAGTTTCCGGGTGAGTACCGGGGAGCTGTTTTTT
NA	TRBV25-1	TRBD1	TRBJ2-5	CASRPGTAGETQYF	TGTGCCAGCAGACCCGGGACAGCCGGAGAGACCCAGTACTTC